Here is one T cell receptor (beta chain) with its context. These data come from a study of T cells in Graves' hyperthyroidism and ophthalmopathy. Amplified TCR beta CDR3 regions derived from RNA transcripts. TCR CDR3 regions were first amplified by RT-PCR with HTBI primers. TCRdb recomputed calls from the multiplex PCR reads with MiXCR, one row per CDR3 protein. There are 600,000 to 900,000 distinct CDR3 sequences in the sample; about a sixth occur only once, and about 8.4% lies in the top ten. The CDR3 length is 17 residues. The V segment lost 4 bases and the J segment 0 bases; nucleotides outside the gene matches: 6. In germline, CDR1 is SEHNR, CDR2 FQNEAQ (reference sequence).

This chain uses TRBV7-9 with TRBJ2-1; 10 bases agree with TRBD1. Source material: blood. The receptor's source is a young man with Graves' hyperthyroidism. CDR3 sequence reads: CASSSPRDRGSYNEQFF. In DNA form, the CDR3 reads TGTGCCAGCAGCTCGCCCCGGGACAGGGGCTCCTACAATGAGCAGTTCTTC.